Below are 29 T cell receptor beta chains sequenced from a single sample in a study of shared clonotypes between healthy human individuals. Profiled with immunoSEQ multiplex PCR; TCRdb holds only in-frame clones, not every one. This sample has about 1.1 million clones, with roughly 74% found just once. Sequencing was performed on memory CD4+ T cells from PBMCs. The subset is: CD45RA-negative fraction. The receptors derive from a man in his late teens or twenties in good health. Some clones in this sample may be carry-over from other donors' samples.

This clone was observed once. The same CDR3 also results from other DNA sequences found in this sample. CDR3 bases: TGTGCCAGCAGCGGGAGTGGTACAGATACGCAGTATTTT. Its translation is CASSGSGTDTQYF. J is TRBJ2-3 and V is TRBV25-1, with a weak D call TRBD2 (6 bases). V gave up 6 bases and J gave up 3 bases, with 10 bases separating them. The CDR3 totals 13 residues. The V gene's germline CDR1 is MGHDK and CDR2 SYGVNS.

The chain links TRBV5-1 to TRBJ2-1, with 8 bases lining up with TRBD2. The junction had 6 bases not matched to a gene; V was cut back by 0 bases and J by 4 bases. The germline gives CDR1 SGHRS, CDR2 YFSETQ. The CDR3 covers 16 residues. The CDR3 sequence: CASSLAVGRAYNEQFF. The CDR3 nucleotides read TGCGCCAGCAGCTTGGCCGTCGGGAGGGCTTACAATGAGCAGTTCTTC.

The rearrangement links TRBV5-1 to TRBJ2-1, with TRBD2 matching over 12 bases. Germline V gene sequence: CDR1 SGHRS, CDR2 YFSETQ. J lost 0 bases, V lost 5 bases, and 6 bases had no gene match. The CDR3 spans 17 residues. CDR3 nucleotide sequence: TGCGCCAGCAGAAGGCTAGCGGGAGGGAGCTCCTACAATGAGCAGTTCTTC. It translates to CASRRLAGGSSYNEQFF.

The genes are TRBV4-2 and TRBJ1-2, with TRBD1 identical over 8 bases. V gave up 5 bases and J gave up 6 bases; unmatched junction bases: 14. The CDR3 runs 16 residues. Germline values: CDR1 LGHNA, CDR2 YNFKEQ. The CDR3 here is CASSIPTGGARDGYTF. In DNA form, the CDR3 reads TGTGCCAGCAGCATACCCACAGGGGGGGCGAGGGATGGCTACACCTTC.

The J gene is TRBJ2-3, the V gene TRBV15, with 7 nucleotides matching TRBD2. Per the germline V gene, CDR1 is LNHNV and CDR2 is YYDKDF (reference sequence). The CDR3 consists of 15 residues. V lost 6 bases, J lost 0 bases, and 6 bases stayed unmatched. The CDR3: CATSLREGSTDTQYF. The DNA for the CDR3 is TGTGCCACCAGTTTAAGGGAGGGGAGCACAGATACGCAGTATTTT.

The chain combines TRBV28 with TRBJ2-7; tentative D call: TRBD1 (8 bases). Germline V gives CDR1 MDHEN, CDR2 SYDVKM. CDR3 length equals 13 residues. Deletions cut 8 bases from V and 5 bases from J, with 16 bases between. The CDR3 here is CASGRDRNDEQYF. The CDR3 region has the DNA TGTGCCAGCGGGAGGGACAGGAACGACGAGCAGTACTTC.

The CDR3 bases are TGTGCCAGCAGGCTTTCGGGACAGCATAATTCACCCCTCCACTTT. Its protein is CASRLSGQHNSPLHF. The rearrangement joins TRBV6-5 to TRBJ1-6; the match to TRBD1 covers 7 bases. This CDR3 has 15 amino acids. J lost 5 bases, V lost 6 bases, and 7 bases had no gene match. Germline CDR1 reads MNHEY; CDR2 reads SVGAGI.

This clone was seen a handful of times. The chain carries TRBV7-9 and TRBJ2-1; D remains unclear. Trimming took 4 bases from V and 7 from J, leaving 14 bases between them. The CDR3 has 14 residues. From germline, CDR1 is SEHNR and CDR2 FQNEAQ (reference sequence). The chain's CDR3 is CASSSNKGLNEQFF. The CDR3, as DNA: TGTGCCAGCAGCTCGAATAAGGGCCTGAATGAGCAGTTCTTC.

The chain carries TRBV7-2 and TRBJ1-2, with D tentatively TRBD1 (5 bases). V was pared by 3 bases and J by 1 base, with 12 bases between. CDR3 length equals 15 residues. Germline-derived CDR1 and CDR2 are SGHTA and FQGNSA. The CDR3 loop reads CASSFGGLGNYGYTF. Written as DNA, the CDR3 is TGTGCCAGCAGCTTCGGGGGGTTGGGTAACTATGGCTACACCTTC. The variable domain in full, with the rest retrieved from reference TRBV7-2 and TRBJ1-2, is GAGVSQSPSNKVTEKGKDVELRCDPISGHTALYWYRQSLGQGLEFLIYFQGNSAPDKSGLPSDRFSAERTGGSVSTLTIQRTQQEDSAVYLCASSFGGLGNYGYTFGSGTRLTVV.

The J gene is TRBJ1-4, the V gene TRBV6-6, with 7 bases matching TRBD1. The ends lost 5 bases at V and 0 bases at J; junction bases unmatched: 3. In germline, CDR1 is MNHNY, CDR2 SVGAGI (reference sequence). This CDR3 has 15 amino acids. CDR3 nucleotide sequence: TGTGCCAGCAGTCGGGACAGTGCAACTAATGAAAAACTGTTTTTT. It encodes CASSRDSATNEKLFF.

The V and J genes are TRBV6-5 and TRBJ2-2; 7 nucleotides agree with TRBD1. V dropped 7 bases and J dropped 4; count of bases not matched to a gene: 9. The CDR3 runs 15 residues. CDR1 is MNHEY, CDR2 SVGAGI, per germline. This chain's CDR3 is CASTRQGVATGELFF. The CDR3 nucleotides read TGTGCCAGCACTAGGCAGGGGGTTGCCACCGGGGAGCTGTTTTTT.

The chain joins TRBV28 to TRBJ1-1; D perhaps matches TRBD1 (5 bases). V was pared by 2 bases and J by 4 bases, with 5 bases between. Per germline, CDR1 MDHEN and CDR2 SYDVKM. This CDR3 region has 12 residues. CDR3 protein: CASSLGTTEAFF. The CDR3 DNA sequence: TGTGCCAGCAGTTTAGGGACCACTGAAGCTTTCTTT.

J is TRBJ1-3 and V is TRBV30; no definite D call. Trimming pared 8 bases from V and 0 bases from J, leaving 14 bases between. The CDR3 extends over 14 amino acids. In germline, CDR1 is GTSNPN, CDR2 SVGIG (reference sequence). CDR3 region: CALAPQLSGNTIYF. The CDR3 region has the DNA TGTGCCCTCGCCCCACAGCTCTCTGGAAACACCATATATTTT. The full variable domain, rest sourced from reference TRBV30 and TRBJ1-3, is SQTIHQWPATLVQPVGSPLSLECTVEGTSNPNLYWYRQAAGRGLQLLFYSVGIGQISSEVPQNLSASRPQDRQFILSSKKLLLSDSGFYLCALAPQLSGNTIYFGEGSWLTVV.

The rearrangement uses TRBV27 and TRBJ1-2; D is undetermined. Trimming pared 8 bases from V and 1 base from J, leaving 14 bases between. Germline V gives CDR1 MNHEY, CDR2 SMNVEV (reference sequence). This CDR3 contains 14 residues. Written as DNA, the CDR3 is TGTGCCAGCCGCCGAGTATCCGGTAACTATGGCTACACCTTC. Amino acids: CASRRVSGNYGYTF.

The rearrangement joins TRBV5-5 to TRBJ2-6, with D tentatively TRBD1 (6 bases). V lost 7 bases, J lost 0 bases, and 17 bases lay in between. CDR3 size: 17 residues. The germline CDR1 and CDR2 sequences are SGHKS and YYEKEE (reference sequence). The CDR3 DNA sequence: TGTGCCAGCTCCCGTCAAACAGGGAACTCTGGGGCCAACGTCCTGACTTTC. Its translation is CASSRQTGNSGANVLTF.

V gene TRBV9 combines with J gene TRBJ1-2, with D tentatively TRBD1 (6 bases). From germline, CDR1 is SGDLS and CDR2 YYNGEE. The CDR3 is made up of 16 amino acids. V shed 4 bases and J shed 4 bases, with 20 bases lying between them. CDR3 nucleotides: TGTGCCAGCAGCCCGACGGGGGGGACATTCGGCTATGGCTACACCTTC. Its translation is CASSPTGGTFGYGYTF.

The chain combines TRBV7-9 with TRBJ2-1, with D unclear. V gave up 1 base and J gave up 10 bases, with 11 bases separating them. This CDR3 has 13 amino acids. CDR1 is SEHNR, CDR2 FQNEAQ, per germline (reference sequence). CDR3 protein: CASSLDQKGEQFF. The CDR3 DNA follows: TGTGCCAGCAGCTTAGATCAGAAGGGAGAGCAGTTCTTC.

This CDR3 is CASSQEGRGYKSTYEQYF. The DNA of the CDR3 is TGTGCCAGCAGCCAAGAAGGCCGCGGCTACAAGTCGACCTACGAGCAGTACTTC. The chain couples TRBV14 to TRBJ2-7; D call uncertain. This CDR3 comprises 18 residues. Per germline, CDR1 SGHDN and CDR2 FVKESK. V shed 0 bases and J shed 2 bases, with 20 bases lying between them.

The chain combines TRBV5-1 with TRBJ1-2; 7 bases map to TRBD1. The CDR3 is 14 residues long. V trimming: 0 bases; J trimming: 5 bases; junction bases outside the gene matches: 4. Germline assignment: CDR1 SGHRS and CDR2 YFSETQ. The CDR3 sequence: CASSLESGGYGYTF. The CDR3 nucleotides are TGCGCCAGCAGCTTGGAATCAGGGGGGTATGGCTACACCTTC.

The chain combines TRBV9 with TRBJ1-1, with D unresolved. Trimming left V 2 bases short and J 5 bases short, with 10 bases between. Germline assignment: CDR1 SGDLS and CDR2 YYNGEE. This CDR3 contains 13 residues. The CDR3 loop reads CASSVNVGTEAFF. The CDR3 nucleotides read TGTGCCAGCAGCGTGAACGTGGGGACTGAAGCTTTCTTT. Based on the CDR3 plus reference TRBV9 and TRBJ1-1, the full variable domain is DSGVTQTPKHLITATGQRVTLRCSPRSGDLSVYWYQQSLDQGLQFLIQYYNGEERAKGNILERFSAQQFPDLHSELNLSSLELGDSALYFCASSVNVGTEAFFGQGTRLTVV.

J is TRBJ1-5 and V is TRBV19, with TRBD1 matching over 9 bases. Germline CDR1 is LNHDA and CDR2 is SQIVND (reference sequence). V gave up 5 bases and J gave up 4 bases; unmatched junction bases: 15. This CDR3 is 18 amino acids long. The CDR3 DNA follows: TGTGCCAGTAGTCGGGGACAGGGCCAACTACACATAAATCAGCCCCAGCATTTT. This codes for CASSRGQGQLHINQPQHF.

This clone appeared a few times. The chain joins TRBV28 to TRBJ2-2; 7 bases match TRBD1. CDR1 is MDHEN and CDR2 is SYDVKM in the germline V gene. V lost 7 bases and J lost 1; bases outside the gene matches: 6. This CDR3 spans 15 amino acids. As DNA, the CDR3 is TGTGCCAGCATTGCAGGGGGTGAGAACACCGGGGAGCTGTTTTTT. Residues: CASIAGGENTGELFF. Using reference TRBV28 and TRBJ2-2 for the parts outside the CDR3, the full variable domain is DVKVTQSSRYLVKRTGEKVFLECVQDMDHENMFWYRQDPGLGLRLIYFSYDVKMKEKGDIPEGYSVSREKKERFSLILESASTNQTSMYLCASIAGGENTGELFFGEGSRLTVL.

The chain carries TRBV16 and TRBJ2-7; tentatively, D is TRBD1 (5 bases). The V gene's germline CDR1 is KGHSY and CDR2 FQNENV. This CDR3 spans 14 amino acids. The V end lost 2 bases, the J end lost 2 bases, and 10 bases lay between the germline ends. The chain's CDR3 is CASSQGAGTYEQYF. The CDR3 DNA follows: TGTGCCAGCAGCCAAGGGGCAGGGACCTACGAGCAGTACTTC.

This clone was seen just once. This chain joins TRBV4-2 and TRBJ2-3; 8 positions match TRBD2. CDR3 length: 15 amino acids. The trim removed 4 bases at V and 0 bases at J, leaving 3 bases unmatched. Germline lookup yields CDR1 LGHNA and CDR2 YNFKEQ. The CDR3 DNA is TGTGCCAGCAGCCGCCAGCGGGGGAGCACAGATACGCAGTATTTT. Translated, it gives CASSRQRGSTDTQYF.

The chain carries TRBV5-1 and TRBJ2-2; no reliable D call. The CDR3 length is 12 residues. Trimming shortened V by 0 bases and J by 11 bases, and 8 bases separated the two germline ends. Germline V gene sequence: CDR1 SGHRS, CDR2 YFSETQ. CDR3 sequence: CASSLAPFELFF. Here the CDR3 DNA reads TGCGCCAGCAGCTTGGCCCCGTTTGAGCTGTTTTTT. The full variable domain, rest sourced from reference TRBV5-1 and TRBJ2-2, is KAGVTQTPRYLIKTRGQQVTLSCSPISGHRSVSWYQQTPGQGLQFLFEYFSETQRNKGNFPGRFSGRQFSNSRSEMNVSTLELGDSALYLCASSLAPFELFFGEGSRLTVL.

V is TRBV7-8 and J is TRBJ1-5; TRBD1 is a possible D gene (6 bases). V was pared by 5 bases and J by 2 bases, with 19 bases between. CDR3 length: 17 amino acids. CDR1 SGHVS and CDR2 FQNEAQ come from the germline V gene. The CDR3 region has the DNA TGTGCCAGCAGCGACCTGGTAGGCAGGGGCCGCAATCAGCCCCAGCATTTT. Protein product: CASSDLVGRGRNQPQHF.

This chain uses TRBV2 with TRBJ1-5; 7 bases map to TRBD1. The V gene end was trimmed by 6 bases and the J gene end by 4 bases; junction bases not matched to a gene: 9. The CDR3 is 15 residues long. Germline-derived CDR1 and CDR2 are SNHLY and FYNNEI. The CDR3 nucleotides are TGTGCCAGCAGGTCCCGGGACAGCTCAAATCAGCCCCAGCATTTT. Translation: CASRSRDSSNQPQHF.

The gene calls are TRBV4-1 and TRBJ1-2; D perhaps matches TRBD1 (6 bases). V was pared by 0 bases and J by 7 bases, with 21 bases between. Per the germline V gene, CDR1 is MGHRA and CDR2 is YSYEKL. CDR3 length equals 17 residues. The CDR3 sequence: CASSQELGGFPDGGYTF. The CDR3 region has the DNA TGCGCCAGCAGCCAAGAATTGGGGGGCTTCCCCGATGGTGGCTACACCTTC.

V usage is TRBV5-1 and J usage is TRBJ1-1; 9 positions agree with TRBD1. The CDR3 is 14 residues long. Trimming took 7 bases from V and 3 from J; bases not matched to a gene: 7. Germline assignment: CDR1 SGHRS and CDR2 YFSETQ. The CDR3 bases are TGCGCCAGCGTACCGGGACAGGGAGACACTGAAGCTTTCTTT. Translation: CASVPGQGDTEAFF.